This T cell receptor beta chain was identified during a study of blood T cell repertoires in COVID-19. Sequencing was performed with immunoSEQ multiplex PCR; in TCRdb, only in-frame clones are kept and a portion is missing. Of roughly 75,000 clones in the sample, 65% to 90% were seen once. Seattle patients were enrolled while actively infected and followed longitudinally. The trim removed 5 bases at V and 6 bases at J, leaving 8 bases unmatched. CDR1 and CDR2 (germline): SNHLY, FYNNEI. This CDR3 has 15 amino acids. The source of this sequence is a man aged 45-65 years with COVID-19, enrolled during active disease. The gene calls are TRBV2 and TRBJ1-5, with 9 bases lining up with TRBD1. The sample comprised peripheral blood. The CDR3 is CASSTGTGSFQPQHF. CDR3 DNA sequence: TGTGCCAGCAGTACCGGGACAGGGTCATTTCAGCCCCAGCATTTT.